This TCR beta chain was found in a study of shared clonotypes between healthy human individuals. Germline loops: CDR1 GTSNPN, CDR2 SVGIG (reference sequence). Trimming removed 7 bases at V and 5 bases at J, with 14 bases between. This CDR3 has 13 residues. The run depth of the assay was deep. Repertoires were generated with immunoSEQ multiplex PCR, while TCRdb's copy carries only in-frame clones and drops some. This table has fewer than 600,000 clones, about 85% appearing once. The chain uses TRBV30 and TRBJ1-4, with D unclear. Sequenced sample: PBMCs. This clonotype was obtained from a middle-aged woman in good health. Some clones in this sample may be carry-over from other donors' samples. The CDR3: CASRGRENEKLFF. CDR3 sequence (DNA): TGTGCCTCCCGCGGGCGAGAGAATGAAAAACTGTTTTTT.